One and the same sample provided the 19 T cell receptor beta chains below, sequenced in a study of type 1 regulatory T cells (dated by TCRdb to the early 2020s). Their antigens are not known. These reads were obtained on an Illumina MiSeq. Starting from the raw public reads, TCRdb applied fastp trimming at Q25, assembled clones with MiXCR and retained in-frame beta chains. Here each entry gathers all rows of one CDR3 protein and keeps the most common genes and DNA. The sample records just under 65,000 distinct CDR3 sequences, roughly half of which are singletons. The biggest ten clones account for roughly 2.2% of the sample. What was sequenced was cultured non-Tr1 T cells, either the whole culture or a sorted T cell fraction (not recorded which). The cell subset or site label for this specimen denotes: non-Tr1 population from the T-allo10 product. The receptors come from a human donor in good health.

The rearrangement links TRBV3-1 to TRBJ2-2, with a tentative D call TRBD2 (7 bases). The CDR3 is 14 amino acids. Germline lookup yields CDR1 LGHDT and CDR2 YNNKEL (reference sequence). The V end was cut by 5 bases, the J end by 5 bases, with 12 bases between. Written as DNA, the CDR3 is TGTGCCAGCAGCTACAGGGAGGGAACCGGGGAGCTGTTTTTT. Its protein is CASSYREGTGELFF.

The chain is built from TRBV28 and TRBJ2-1; D is perhaps TRBD1 or TRBD2 (7 bases each). The CDR3 runs 15 residues. Trimming pared 2 bases from V and 7 bases from J, leaving 15 bases between. CDR1 is MDHEN and CDR2 is SYDVKM in the germline V gene. As DNA, the CDR3 is TGTGCCAGCAGTTTAGGGGGGGCAGGGGGGAATGAGCAGTTCTTC. Translated: CASSLGGAGGNEQFF.

The chain links TRBV11-3 to TRBJ2-3; a possible D gene is TRBD2 (7 bases). V was trimmed by 3 bases and J by 2 bases, leaving 12 bases between them. The CDR3 is made up of 15 amino acids. Germline values: CDR1 SGHNT, CDR2 YENEEA. As DNA, the CDR3 is TGTGCCAGCAGCTTTGGGGGGGGCTTCACAGATACGCAGTATTTT. Amino acids: CASSFGGGFTDTQYF.

This chain links TRBV20-1 with TRBJ2-3; tentative D call: TRBD2 (6 bases). Germline V gene sequence: CDR1 DFQATT, CDR2 SNEGSKA (reference sequence). V was clipped by 1 base and J by 2 bases, with 10 bases between them. This CDR3 has 14 residues. CDR3 in DNA: TGCAGTGCTAGAGGGGCGGGGAACACAGATACGCAGTATTTT. This translates into CSARGAGNTDTQYF.

Notes on this clonotype: Its ends do not fully match the called genes, so a read error is possible. The chain uses TRBV6-2 or TRBV6-3 and TRBJ2-3; 10 nucleotides line up with TRBD2. Germline assignment: CDR1 MNHEY and CDR2 SVGEGT. The CDR3 totals 16 residues. The CDR3 nucleotides read TGTACCAGCAGTTCGAGGACTAGCGGAAAAGCTTCTACGCAGTATTTT. Its translation: CTSSSRTSGKASTQYF.

A few counts support this clonotype. The chain links TRBV3-1 to TRBJ1-2; TRBD1 agrees at 8 bases. The CDR3 spans 20 residues. Per the germline V gene, CDR1 is LGHDT and CDR2 is YNNKEL (reference sequence). V shed 1 base and J 5 bases; nucleotides not matched to a gene: 21. CDR3: CASSQGFITGGASRRYGYTF. CDR3 DNA sequence: TGTGCCAGCAGCCAAGGTTTCATTACAGGGGGAGCCTCTAGACGTTATGGCTACACCTTC.

The J gene is TRBJ2-6, the V gene TRBV12-3 or TRBV12-4, with D possibly being TRBD1 or TRBD2 (6 bases each). V was clipped by 5 bases and J by 0 bases, with 11 bases between them. The CDR3 is 16 residues long. The CDR3 DNA is TGTGCCAGCAGTGGGGGGCCGGGCTCTGGGGCCAACGTCCTGACTTTC. As protein: CASSGGPGSGANVLTF.

This sequence joins TRBV21-1 and TRBJ1-5; the tabulated D call, TRBD1, remains unverified against the DNA. TRBV21-1 is given as a pseudogene. The length of the CDR3 is 14 residues. The CDR3 region is CASSKHRGNQPQHF. CDR3 in DNA: TGTGCCAGCAGCAAACACAGGGGCAATCAGCCCCAGCATTTT.

As concerns this clonotype: This may arise from a read error, as a much more abundant clone is one base away. The chain links TRBV11-2 to TRBJ2-2, with a weak D call TRBD2 (6 bases). Looked up from germline, CDR1 is SGHAT and CDR2 is FQNNGV. The CDR3 has 13 residues. CDR3 sequence: CASSYQQPGGLFF. The CDR3 DNA follows: TGTGCCAGCAGCTATCAGCAGCCCGGGGGGCTGTTTTTT.

This clonotype has just one count. At one boundary the junction diverges from the germline segment, which might be a read error. V is TRBV6-4 and J is TRBJ2-2; perhaps TRBD2 as D (5 bases). Germline CDR1 MRHNA, CDR2 SNTAGT. The length of the CDR3 is 14 residues. Here the CDR3 reads CAGSSGTNTGELFF. CDR3 nucleotides: TGTGCCGGCAGCTCCGGGACGAACACCGGGGAGCTGTTTTTT.

The gene calls are TRBV7-8 and TRBJ2-5, with 10 bases matching TRBD2. The CDR3 extends over 13 amino acids. With V trimmed by 6 bases and J by 3 bases, 1 base remained unmatched. CDR1 and CDR2 from the germline V gene are SGHVS and FQNEAQ. The CDR3 loop is CASRAGGEETQYF. The CDR3, as DNA: TGTGCCAGCAGAGCGGGGGGGGAAGAGACCCAGTACTTC.

The rearrangement uses TRBV6-2 or TRBV6-3 and TRBJ1-1, with 7 bases matching TRBD1. Losses at the gene ends were 0 bases for V and 3 bases for J; bases not matched to a gene: 7. Germline-derived CDR1 and CDR2 are MNHEY and SVGEGT. This CDR3 contains 16 residues. Written as DNA, the CDR3 is TGTGCCAGCAGTTACTCGAGACCTCAGGGGGACACTGAAGCTTTCTTT. Translated, it gives CASSYSRPQGDTEAFF.

This clonotype was seen only a few times. This chain links TRBV5-1 with TRBJ2-3; 10 bases are a match to TRBD2. V trimming: 0 bases; J trimming: 4 bases; junction bases outside the gene matches: 8. Germline V CDR1 and CDR2: SGHRS, YFSETQ. CDR3 length: 17 amino acids. DNA for the CDR3: TGCGCCAGCAGCTTGGTCCTAACTAGCGGGGCGGCAGATACGCAGTATTTT. It yields the protein CASSLVLTSGAADTQYF.

V gene TRBV5-1 combines with J gene TRBJ2-2; tentatively, D is TRBD1 (5 bases). Germline CDR1 SGHRS, CDR2 YFSETQ. There are 14 residues in the CDR3. The V end was cut by 4 bases, the J end by 1 base, with 8 bases between. In DNA, the CDR3 is TGCGCCAGCAGCCCAGGACAGAACACCGGGGAGCTGTTTTTT. Its protein product is CASSPGQNTGELFF.

V usage is TRBV6-2 or TRBV6-3 and J usage is TRBJ2-7, with a tentative D call TRBD2 (5 bases). Trimming took 3 bases from V and 5 from J, leaving 14 bases between them. CDR1 MNHEY and CDR2 SVGEGT come from the germline V gene. This CDR3 spans 14 amino acids. The CDR3 protein is CASSYPPGFHEQYF. The DNA of the CDR3 is TGTGCCAGCAGTTATCCTCCGGGGTTCCACGAGCAGTACTTC.

This clonotype was found a few times. J is TRBJ2-5 and V is TRBV12-3 or TRBV12-4, with TRBD2 matching over 7 bases. The CDR3 spans 14 residues. The V and J ends lost 8 bases and 3 bases, in that order; junction bases with no gene match: 9. CDR3 nucleotides: TGTGCCAGCCGGGAGGCGGGCCGTAAAGAGACCCAGTACTTC. Protein sequence: CASREAGRKETQYF.

This clonotype has only a few counts. V and J are TRBV12-3 or TRBV12-4 and TRBJ1-1, with 7 bases lining up with TRBD1. After removal of 7 bases from V and 4 bases from J, the junction contained 9 bases not matched to a gene. The CDR3 spans 14 residues. CDR3 DNA: TGTGCCAGCACCCCGACAGGGTCGAGCACTGAAGCTTTCTTT. Its protein product is CASTPTGSSTEAFF.

This chain uses TRBV28 with TRBJ2-6, with a weak D call TRBD1 (6 bases). Germline-derived CDR1 and CDR2 are MDHEN and SYDVKM. Trimming took 8 bases from V and 2 from J, leaving 10 bases between them. CDR3 length: 14 amino acids. CDR3 sequence (DNA): TGTGCCAGCTCAGGGGTAACTGGGGCCAACGTCCTGACTTTC. This codes for CASSGVTGANVLTF.

The gene calls are TRBV20-1 and TRBJ2-3; 11 bases line up with TRBD2. CDR3 length equals 16 residues. Unmatched junction bases numbered 10, after V lost 7 bases and J lost 1 base. Per germline, CDR1 DFQATT and CDR2 SNEGSKA (reference sequence). The CDR3 sequence is CSVVVAGGPGTDTQYF. The CDR3 DNA reads as TGCAGTGTTGTAGTAGCGGGGGGGCCGGGCACAGATACGCAGTATTTT.